The present entry profiles one T cell receptor beta chain with its context. This clone's antigen is unknown. Per-base qualities were not stored, and no clone one base away is much larger. This sample was taken from a study of shared clonotypes between healthy human individuals (dated by TCRdb to 2018 to 2020). Describing the broader study: The cohort comprised two women and a few men aged 18 to 49 years. Per donor, three plates each were used for CD4 naive and CD4 memory, two for CD8 naive, and one for CD8 memory. The study deeply sequenced blood TCR repertoires of about five healthy adults to estimate repertoire size and the extent of clonotype sharing between individuals. To increase sequencing depth and limit assay-specific biases, TCR repertoire library preparation and sequencing were carried out by different laboratories using diverse techniques. Between about 0.9 and 9 billion PBMCs per donor were obtained by leukapheresis.

V was cut back by 7 bases and J by 3 bases, leaving a gap of 12 bases between them. Per the germline V gene, SGHDN is the CDR1 and FVKESK is the CDR2. The CDR3 sequence holds 13 residues, the cysteine and phenylalanine included. CDR3 DNA is the only sequence kept; it has 39 bases, read in frame from the first base. TCR CDR3 regions were amplified from genomic DNA by multiplex PCR using the deep immunoSEQ assay. Genomic DNA extracted from each cell subset was distributed evenly over all wells of several immunoSEQ 96-well plates, and each plate served as one replicate. For sorted subsets, each replicate PCR was loaded with approximately 190 ng genomic DNA, equivalent to 30,000 or so T cell genomes. The purified libraries were quantified using a Qubit 3.0 fluorometer, sized with a Bioanalyzer 2100, and then quantified again using the KAPA Library Quantification kit. A separate single-read 150-cycle Illumina NextSeq 550 flow cell was used to sequence each immunoSEQ 96-well plate. The authors processed their data as follows. Because the immunoSEQ output held only junctional sequences and lacked quality scores, the filtering could not match the filtering applied to full-length reads. To assign V/J genes and CDR3, sequences were annotated against IMGT germline references using PyIR, a Python wrapper for IgBLAST v1.9. Reads were filtered out if the reads had weak V/J assignments (E-value above 1e-6), no CDR3, stop codons, out-of-frame junctions, or ambiguous translated residues. V3J clonotypes were defined as sequences sharing an identical inferred V gene, J gene, and CDR3 amino acid sequence. Percentage overlap between repertoires was calculated by dividing the number of shared unique clonotypes by the size of the smaller repertoire. Richness of each repertoire was evaluated using RTK rarefaction, the Chao1 estimator, and Recon v2.1 estimates of unobserved clonotypes. For all TCRbeta clonotypes obtained by the gDNA method from four donors, generation probabilities were computed with OLGA. TCRdb took over this immuneACCESS table, retaining in-frame rearrangements with V and J assigned. Such tables are incomplete; in checked studies, under half of the missing clones stem from an unresolved V gene, and the remainder is unexplained. D and trimming were read from the DNA, whereas the V and J calls and clone size are those reported in that table. This sample comprises millions of clones, roughly 95% of them detected only once. Of the sample, 0.1% to 0.15% falls within the top ten clones.

The paper as a whole reports these results and caveats: Based on pairwise subsampling, the degree of clonotype sharing among donors was expected to be affected by sequencing depth. Sampling was restricted to blood, and TCR repertoires in tissues likely differ from the TCR repertoires found in blood. Estimated clonotype richness was generally larger for naive than for memory subsets. Rarefaction of sorted-subset datasets indicated incomplete sequencing despite the large sequencing depth. Across a few donors, roughly 5.1% of naive CD4, 3.5% of naive CD8, roughly 2.2% of memory CD4, and under 0.45% of memory CD8 clonotypes were shared. Higher generation probabilities were observed for clonotypes shared by all four sorted-subset donors than for non-shared clonotypes. Because the study included only a small number of donors, the genetic and exposure-history diversity represented was limited.

The donors were healthy, HIV-negative adults with no recently reported acute infections or vaccinations. Every donor was a Caucasian adult residing in Nashville, Tennessee, USA. CD4+ T cells were enriched through magnetic negative selection, after which naive cells were positively selected on CD45RA and the remaining negative fraction served as the memory subset. Blood was collected by leukapheresis, and PBMCs were isolated by Ficoll-Histopaque density gradient centrifugation and then cryopreserved in liquid nitrogen vapor phase. Analytical flow cytometry was used to check the purity and quantity of every magnetically sorted T cell population. Genomic DNA was isolated from every sorted fraction and measured by UV absorbance on a Nanodrop 2000c.

This TCR derives from a man aged 18 to 30 in good health. Material: naive CD4+ T cells sorted from blood. This specimen's cell subset or site label, interpreted: CD45RA+ positively selected. The chain links TRBV14 with TRBJ1-2, with no confidently assigned D gene. The DNA is as follows: TGTGCCAGCACGCCGATTACAGACTATGGCTACACCTTC. This yields the protein CASTPITDYGYTF.